This T cell receptor beta chain was recovered during a study of cytomegalovirus exposure and HLA in healthy donors. About the research overall: Of some 400 genotyped donors, 81% grouped in the Caucasian-associated ancestry cluster. General observations from the study: V- and J-gene trimming of TCR beta was linked (in a later analysis) to a missense DCLRE1C variant. Reportedly, a later analysis found an Asian-associated ancestry cluster had fewer N-insertions than the roughly 670-donor mean.

Concerning this clone itself: The antigen remains unidentified.

Germline V gives CDR1 SGHRS, CDR2 YFSETQ. Between the trimmed V and J ends, which lost 3 bases and 1 base, there was a span of 12 bases. The CDR3 runs 15 residues. The PCR was carried out with 60 Vbeta primers and 13 Jbeta primers. In the authors' workflow: Later work found approximately 80 million unique TCR beta chains, with around 10 million shared. The table came from immunoSEQ multiplex PCR; TCRdb's copy has only in-frame clones and leaves some out. That table is the source of V, J and clone size, and D and trimming were worked out from the DNA. The table lists about 140,000 clones, nearly 80% of them singletons.

What was sequenced was PBMCs. This receptor was obtained from a man in his thirties or forties in good health and CMV-seronegative. The V gene is TRBV5-1, the J gene TRBJ2-3; possible D gene TRBD2, 7 bases. The CDR3, as DNA: TGCGCCAGCAGCTCGGGGGGCGGAGGCACAGATACGCAGTATTTT. Translated, it gives CASSSGGGGTDTQYF.